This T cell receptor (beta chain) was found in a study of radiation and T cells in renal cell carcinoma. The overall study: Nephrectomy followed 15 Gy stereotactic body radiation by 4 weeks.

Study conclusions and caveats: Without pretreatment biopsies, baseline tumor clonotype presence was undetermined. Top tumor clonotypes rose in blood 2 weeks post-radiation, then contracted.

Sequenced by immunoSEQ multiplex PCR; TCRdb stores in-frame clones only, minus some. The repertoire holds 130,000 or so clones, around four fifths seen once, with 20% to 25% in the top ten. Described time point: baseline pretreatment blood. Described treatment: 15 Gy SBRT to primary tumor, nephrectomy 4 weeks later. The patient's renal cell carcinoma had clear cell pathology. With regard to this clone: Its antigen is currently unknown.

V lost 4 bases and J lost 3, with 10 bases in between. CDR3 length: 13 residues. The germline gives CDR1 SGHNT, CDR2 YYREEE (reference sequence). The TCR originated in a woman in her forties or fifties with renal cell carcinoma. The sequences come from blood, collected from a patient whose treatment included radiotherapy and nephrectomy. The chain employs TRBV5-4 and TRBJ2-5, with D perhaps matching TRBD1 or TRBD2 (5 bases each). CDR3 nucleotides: TGTGCCAGCAGCCCCGGGACGGAAGAGACCCAGTACTTC. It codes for CASSPGTEETQYF.